This T cell receptor (beta chain) was found in a study of blood T cell repertoires in COVID-19. Only in-frame clones appear in the TCRdb table, and some are missing; sequencing was by immunoSEQ multiplex PCR. The sample yields approximately 300,000 clones, under 90% seen once. This CDR3 contains 12 residues. Germline V lookup: CDR1 SQVTM, CDR2 ANQGSEA. The rearrangement uses TRBV29-1 and TRBJ1-1; D unclear. Sequenced material: PBMCs or T cells enriched from blood (not recorded which). The TCR was taken from a woman aged 18-35 years who had recovered from COVID-19. CDR3 protein: CSIRFLNTEAFF. Written as DNA, the CDR3 is TGCAGTATCAGATTTTTGAACACTGAAGCTTTCTTT.